What follows are 10 T cell receptor beta chains derived from one specimen sequenced in a study of naive and memory T cell subsets. Both TRBC1 and TRBC2 were covered by a beta constant-region primer of two equimolar oligonucleotides. TCRdb reprocessed the UMI-ligation and nested PCR reads via MiXCR and lists one record per CDR3 protein. The table includes under 40,000 distinct CDR3 sequences, more than 10% detected once. Sequenced: effector memory CD4+ T cells from blood. Specified subset: effector memory, CD45RA- CD27-. These TCRs come from a human donor in good health.

This clonotype appeared many times. The chain has TRBV7-8 and TRBJ2-7; D is undetermined. In germline, CDR1 is SGHVS, CDR2 FQNEAQ. There are 14 residues in the CDR3. With 0 bases removed from V and 1 base from J, the gap between germline ends came to 7 bases. The CDR3 loop is CASSLAPNSYEQYF. CDR3 sequence (DNA): TGTGCCAGCAGCTTAGCCCCGAATTCCTACGAGCAGTACTTC.

The V call is TRBV20-1, the J call TRBJ1-6; 8 nucleotides align to TRBD1. J lost 0 bases, V lost 3 bases, and 4 bases had no gene match. Germline values: CDR1 DFQATT, CDR2 SNEGSKA (reference sequence). CDR3 length: 16 residues. CDR3: CSASTGTGSYNSPLHF. Here the CDR3 DNA reads TGCAGTGCTAGTACGGGGACAGGCTCCTATAATTCACCCCTCCACTTT.

This clonotype has ten or more counts. The gene calls are TRBV2 and TRBJ1-1, with D possibly TRBD1 on 5 matching bases. The V end was cut by 4 bases, the J end by 1 base, with 10 bases between. Germline V gene sequence: CDR1 SNHLY, CDR2 FYNNEI. The CDR3 has 14 amino acids. The CDR3 reads CASSVQGTNTEAFF. The CDR3 DNA reads TGTGCCAGCAGTGTGCAGGGTACGAACACTGAAGCTTTCTTT.

V and J are TRBV13 and TRBJ2-1, with TRBD2 matching over 13 bases. With 9 bases clipped from V and 9 bases from J, the junction kept 8 bases outside the gene matches. The V gene's germline CDR1 is PRHDT and CDR2 FYEKMQ (reference sequence). The CDR3 consists of 14 residues. This CDR3 reads CASVTSGRAFEQFF. The DNA for the CDR3 is TGTGCCAGTGTCACTAGCGGGAGGGCGTTTGAGCAGTTCTTC.

This sequence joins TRBV5-1 and TRBJ2-5, with 7 nucleotides matching TRBD1. V shed 6 bases, J shed 5 bases, and the junction held 13 bases outside the gene matches. This CDR3 comprises 15 residues. Looked up from germline, CDR1 is SGHRS and CDR2 is YFSETQ. CDR3 nucleotide sequence: TGCGCCAGCAATAGACAGGGTAGTTCAGCGGAGACCCAGTACTTC. Residues: CASNRQGSSAETQYF.

This clonotype has a count of ten or more. One end of the junction fails to match germline, which may point to a read error. This sequence joins TRBV29-1 and TRBJ1-5; unclear D gene. This CDR3 contains 9 residues. CDR1 is SQVTM and CDR2 is ANQGSEA in the germline V gene. The DNA for the CDR3 is TGTAGGCAGGCCCAGCCCCAGCATTTT. It translates to CRQAQPQHF.

This clonotype was seen repeatedly, ten times or more. The chain combines TRBV20-1 with TRBJ2-7; the match to TRBD1 covers 12 bases. This CDR3 contains 14 residues. Looked up from germline, CDR1 is DFQATT and CDR2 is SNEGSKA (reference sequence). Losses at the gene ends were 4 bases for V and 2 bases for J; bases not matched to a gene: 3. CDR3 protein: CSAKGTGGTYEQYF. Written as DNA, the CDR3 is TGCAGTGCTAAAGGGACAGGGGGCACCTACGAGCAGTACTTC.

On this clonotype itself: An end of the junction does not agree with germline; a read error may underlie this. The chain carries TRBV20-1 and TRBJ2-3; 11 bases are a match to TRBD2. CDR1 and CDR2 (germline): DFQATT, SNEGSKA (reference sequence). The CDR3 totals 18 residues. CDR3 nucleotides: TGTAGTGCTAGAAACCTACTAGCGGGAGCAAGGGACACAGATACGCAGTATTTT. Protein product: CSARNLLAGARDTDTQYF.

CDR3 loop: CASRQIMNTEAFF. CDR3 sequence (DNA): TGCGCCAGCAGGCAGATCATGAACACTGAAGCTTTCTTT. This chain connects TRBV10-2 to TRBJ1-1; D is ambiguous. The CDR3 has 13 residues. V shed 6 bases and J shed 0 bases, with 8 bases lying between them. Germline values: CDR1 WSHSY, CDR2 SAAADI.

The rearrangement joins TRBV15 to TRBJ2-4; the D gene is possibly TRBD1 (7 bases). Germline loops: CDR1 LNHNV, CDR2 YYDKDF (reference sequence). The CDR3 runs to 17 residues. V was shortened by 3 bases and J by 0 bases, with 15 bases between the two germline ends. This CDR3 reads CATSSPRQGLAKNIQYF. In nucleotides, the CDR3 is TGTGCCACCAGCAGTCCCAGACAGGGACTAGCCAAAAACATTCAGTACTTC.